This T cell receptor (beta chain) derives from a study of cytomegalovirus exposure and HLA in healthy donors. Study-level findings and limits: Reported performance of the classifier showed diagnosis of cytomegalovirus status with high specificity and sensitivity. Most observed TCR sequences were rare, whereas some public TCRs were detected in many donors.

Assay used: immunoSEQ multiplex PCR; TCRdb lists only in-frame clones, some missing. Of over 200,000 clones listed, 90% are singletons. Points on this clone: The antigen is not known.

The CDR3 runs 15 residues. CDR1 and CDR2 from the germline V gene are SGHAT and FQDESV (reference sequence). Unmatched junction bases numbered 6, after V lost 1 base and J lost 5 bases. Sequenced material: PBMCs. The chain is built from TRBV11-1 and TRBJ2-3; 7 bases line up with TRBD2. The sequence was collected from a woman aged 25 to 45 in good health and CMV-seronegative. Written as DNA, the CDR3 is TGTGCCAGCAGCTTAGTGGGAGGGCTTGAAGATACGCAGTATTTT. Its protein is CASSLVGGLEDTQYF.